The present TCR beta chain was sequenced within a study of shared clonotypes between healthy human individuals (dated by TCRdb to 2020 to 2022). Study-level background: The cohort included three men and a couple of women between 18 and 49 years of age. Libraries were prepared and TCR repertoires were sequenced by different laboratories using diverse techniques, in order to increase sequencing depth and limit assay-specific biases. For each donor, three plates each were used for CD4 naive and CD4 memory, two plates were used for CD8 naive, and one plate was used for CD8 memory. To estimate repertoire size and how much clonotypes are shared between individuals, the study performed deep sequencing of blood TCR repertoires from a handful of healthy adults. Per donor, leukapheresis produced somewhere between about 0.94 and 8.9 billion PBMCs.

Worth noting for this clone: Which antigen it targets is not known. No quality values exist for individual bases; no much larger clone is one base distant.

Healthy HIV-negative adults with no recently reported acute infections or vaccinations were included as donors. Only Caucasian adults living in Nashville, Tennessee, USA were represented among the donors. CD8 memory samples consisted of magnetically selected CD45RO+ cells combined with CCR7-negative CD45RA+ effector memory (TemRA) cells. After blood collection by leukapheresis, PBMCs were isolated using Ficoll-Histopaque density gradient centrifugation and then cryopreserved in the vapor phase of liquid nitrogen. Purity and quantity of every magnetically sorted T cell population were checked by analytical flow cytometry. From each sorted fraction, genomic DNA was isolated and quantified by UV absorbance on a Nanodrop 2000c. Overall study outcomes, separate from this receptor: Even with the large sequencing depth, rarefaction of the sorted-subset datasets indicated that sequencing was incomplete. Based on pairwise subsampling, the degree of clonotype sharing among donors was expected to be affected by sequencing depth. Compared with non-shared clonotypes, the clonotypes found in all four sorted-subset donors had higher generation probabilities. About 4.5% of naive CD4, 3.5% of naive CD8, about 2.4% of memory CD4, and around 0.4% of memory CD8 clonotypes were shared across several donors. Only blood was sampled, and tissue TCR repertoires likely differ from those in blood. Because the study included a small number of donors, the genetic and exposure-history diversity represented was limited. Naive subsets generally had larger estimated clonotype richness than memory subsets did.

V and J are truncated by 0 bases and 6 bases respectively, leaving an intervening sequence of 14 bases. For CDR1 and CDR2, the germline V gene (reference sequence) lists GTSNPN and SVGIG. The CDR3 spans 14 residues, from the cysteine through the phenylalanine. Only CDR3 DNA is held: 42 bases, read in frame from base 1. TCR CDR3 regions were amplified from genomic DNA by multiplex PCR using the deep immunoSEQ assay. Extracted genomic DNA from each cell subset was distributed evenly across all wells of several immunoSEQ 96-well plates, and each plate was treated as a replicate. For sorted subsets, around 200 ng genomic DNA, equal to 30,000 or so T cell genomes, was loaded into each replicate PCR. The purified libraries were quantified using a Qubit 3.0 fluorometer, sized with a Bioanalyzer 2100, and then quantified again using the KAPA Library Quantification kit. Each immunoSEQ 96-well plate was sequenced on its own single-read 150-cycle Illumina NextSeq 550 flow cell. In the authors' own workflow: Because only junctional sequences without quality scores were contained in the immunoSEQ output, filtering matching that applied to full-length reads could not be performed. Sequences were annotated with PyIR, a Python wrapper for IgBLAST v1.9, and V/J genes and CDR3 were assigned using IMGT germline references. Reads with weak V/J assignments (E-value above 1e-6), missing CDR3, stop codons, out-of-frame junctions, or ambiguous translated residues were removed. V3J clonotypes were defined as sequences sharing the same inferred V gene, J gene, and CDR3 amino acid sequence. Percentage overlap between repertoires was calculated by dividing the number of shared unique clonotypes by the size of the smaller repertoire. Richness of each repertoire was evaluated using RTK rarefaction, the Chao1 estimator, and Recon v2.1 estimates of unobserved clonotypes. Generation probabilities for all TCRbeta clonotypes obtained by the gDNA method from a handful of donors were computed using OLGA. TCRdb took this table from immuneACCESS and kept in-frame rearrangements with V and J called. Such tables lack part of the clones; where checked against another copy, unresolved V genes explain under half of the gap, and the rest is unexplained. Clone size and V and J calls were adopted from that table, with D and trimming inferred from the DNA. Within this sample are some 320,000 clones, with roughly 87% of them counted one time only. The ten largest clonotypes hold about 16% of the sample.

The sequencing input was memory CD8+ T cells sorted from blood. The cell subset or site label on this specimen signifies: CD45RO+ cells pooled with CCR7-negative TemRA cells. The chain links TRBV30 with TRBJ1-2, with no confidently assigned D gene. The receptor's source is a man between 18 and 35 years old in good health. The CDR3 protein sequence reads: CAWSVRARSDGYTF. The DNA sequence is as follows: TGTGCCTGGAGTGTACGGGCCAGATCAGATGGCTACACCTTC.